Listed below are T cell receptor beta chains from one sample, sequenced in a study of identical twins. Each CDR3 protein gets one entry after TCRdb re-called the 5' RACE reads with MiXCR. The sample carries under 250,000 distinct CDR3 sequences, 7.5% recorded once. The data also belong to a second study, concerning yellow fever vaccine responses in identical twins.

The sequenced sample was CD8+ T cells sorted from blood. The receptor source for this set is a young woman in good health. Both conserved end residues are part of each CDR3. A D gene is named only where the DNA matches it firmly. Clone sizes are given selectively: once, few, many, or a class where the clone is expanded.

j_call: TRBJ2-2
v_call: TRBV11-2
clone_size: .
d_call: TRBD2
cdr3_nt: TGTGCCAGCAGCTACGGACTAGCGGGATACGGGGAGCTGTTTTTT
cdr3_aa: CASSYGLAGYGELFF

j_call: TRBJ1-1
v_call: TRBV6-5
clone_size: .
d_call: .
cdr3_nt: TGTGCCAGCAGTTACGGGAATATGAACACTGAAGCTTTCTTT
cdr3_aa: CASSYGNMNTEAFF

j_call: TRBJ2-3
v_call: TRBV5-1
clone_size: many
d_call: .
cdr3_nt: TGCGCCAGCAGCTTGGTTCCTGCCACAGATACGCAGTATTTT
cdr3_aa: CASSLVPATDTQYF

j_call: TRBJ1-4
v_call: TRBV20-1
clone_size: many
d_call: .
cdr3_nt: TGCAGTGCTAGAGATTTGGCAGGAAATAATGAAAAACTGTTTTTT
cdr3_aa: CSARDLAGNNEKLFF

j_call: TRBJ2-3
v_call: TRBV13
clone_size: .
d_call: TRBD1
cdr3_nt: TGTGCCAGCAGCAGTGGACAGGGGGCGGCAGATACGCAGTATTTT
cdr3_aa: CASSSGQGAADTQYF

j_call: TRBJ1-1
v_call: TRBV27
clone_size: few
d_call: .
cdr3_nt: TGTGCCAGCAGCGACAGGACACGACCAACTTTCTTT
cdr3_aa: CASSDRTRPTFF

j_call: TRBJ2-1
v_call: TRBV20-1
clone_size: few
d_call: TRBD2
cdr3_nt: TGCAGTGCTAGAGAAATAGCGGGAGGGGTACTCTACAATGAGCAGTTCTTC
cdr3_aa: CSAREIAGGVLYNEQFF

j_call: TRBJ1-4
v_call: TRBV2
clone_size: many
d_call: .
cdr3_nt: TGTGCCAGCAGTGAAGCGCCCTTCTGGACAGCTAATAATGAAAAACTGTTTTTT
cdr3_aa: CASSEAPFWTANNEKLFF

j_call: TRBJ2-7
v_call: TRBV12-3/TRBV12-4
clone_size: many
d_call: .
cdr3_nt: TGTGCCAGCAGTCCCGACAGCCGGCCGTTAGACGAGCAGTACTTC
cdr3_aa: CASSPDSRPLDEQYF

j_call: TRBJ2-1
v_call: TRBV5-1
clone_size: many
d_call: TRBD1
cdr3_nt: TGCGCCAGCAGCCTACGACAGGGGGAAGGTTTCTTC
cdr3_aa: CASSLRQGEGFF

j_call: TRBJ2-5
v_call: TRBV6-1
clone_size: .
d_call: TRBD1
cdr3_nt: TGTGCCAGCAGTGGGGCCAGGGACAGCGAGGAAGAGACCCAGTACTTC
cdr3_aa: CASSGARDSEEETQYF

j_call: TRBJ2-3
v_call: TRBV7-8
clone_size: many
d_call: TRBD1
cdr3_nt: TGTGCCAGCAGGGTACAGGGGATGTCGGGAGATACGCAGTATTTT
cdr3_aa: CASRVQGMSGDTQYF

j_call: TRBJ2-2
v_call: TRBV6-1
clone_size: few
d_call: .
cdr3_nt: TGTGCCAGCAGTGAATATGCAGGGTTCACCGGGGAGCTGTTTTTT
cdr3_aa: CASSEYAGFTGELFF

j_call: TRBJ2-2
v_call: TRBV2
clone_size: many
d_call: TRBD2
cdr3_nt: TGTGCCAGCAGTGAGTCTCTAGCGGGGAACACCGGGGAGCTGTTTTTT
cdr3_aa: CASSESLAGNTGELFF

j_call: TRBJ2-1
v_call: TRBV2
clone_size: few
d_call: TRBD2
cdr3_nt: TGTGCCAGCGTAGCGGGGGGTAGTAGGCAGTTCTTC
cdr3_aa: CASVAGGSRQFF

j_call: TRBJ2-3
v_call: TRBV14
clone_size: few
d_call: .
cdr3_nt: TGTGCCAGCAGCCCCGACCCGGACTTCTTTAGCACAGATACGCAGTATTTT
cdr3_aa: CASSPDPDFFSTDTQYF

j_call: TRBJ2-1
v_call: TRBV4-1
clone_size: many
d_call: .
cdr3_nt: TGCGCCAGCAGCCGAGGACCTTACTCCTACAATGAGCAGTTCTTC
cdr3_aa: CASSRGPYSYNEQFF

j_call: TRBJ1-2
v_call: TRBV12-3/TRBV12-4
clone_size: many
d_call: .
cdr3_nt: TGTGCCAGCAGTAGGGGGTATGGCTACACCTTC
cdr3_aa: CASSRGYGYTF

j_call: TRBJ2-7
v_call: TRBV4-1
clone_size: .
d_call: .
cdr3_nt: TGCGCCAGCAGCCTCAATTACGGCGGCGGACGCGAGCAGTACTTC
cdr3_aa: CASSLNYGGGREQYF

j_call: TRBJ2-3
v_call: TRBV2
clone_size: few
d_call: TRBD1
cdr3_nt: TGTGCCAGCACGACAGGGGTCACAGATACGCAGTATTTT
cdr3_aa: CASTTGVTDTQYF

j_call: TRBJ2-1
v_call: TRBV6-4
clone_size: few
d_call: .
cdr3_nt: TGTGCCAGCAGTGACTCTTGGGAAACCGGGGGCAATGAGCAGTTCTTC
cdr3_aa: CASSDSWETGGNEQFF

j_call: TRBJ2-7
v_call: TRBV11-3
clone_size: few
d_call: .
cdr3_nt: TGTGCCAGCAGCTTAGAGGGTAGCGGAACCTACGAGCAGTACTTC
cdr3_aa: CASSLEGSGTYEQYF

j_call: TRBJ2-3
v_call: TRBV6-4
clone_size: many
d_call: TRBD2
cdr3_nt: TGTGCCAGCAGTGACTCTAGCGGGGGCACAGATACGCAGTATTTT
cdr3_aa: CASSDSSGGTDTQYF

j_call: TRBJ2-1
v_call: TRBV5-1
clone_size: .
d_call: .
cdr3_nt: TGCGCCAGCGGGGGCCGAGGGTCCTACAATGAGCAGTTCTTC
cdr3_aa: CASGGRGSYNEQFF

j_call: TRBJ1-2
v_call: TRBV28
clone_size: few
d_call: .
cdr3_nt: TGTGCCAGCAGGCTCGGGAGCACTAACTATGGCTACACCTTC
cdr3_aa: CASRLGSTNYGYTF

j_call: TRBJ1-1
v_call: TRBV7-2
clone_size: .
d_call: .
cdr3_nt: TGTGCCAGCAGCTTATGGGGCGGATGGGACACTGAAGCTTTCTTT
cdr3_aa: CASSLWGGWDTEAFF

j_call: TRBJ1-2
v_call: TRBV4-1
clone_size: few
d_call: .
cdr3_nt: TGCGCCAGCAGCCAAGTCTCGGGCAGCTTCTATGGCTACACCTTC
cdr3_aa: CASSQVSGSFYGYTF

j_call: TRBJ2-7
v_call: TRBV28
clone_size: .
d_call: .
cdr3_nt: TGTGCCAGCAGCCTACTTTTACTCGAGCAGTACTTC
cdr3_aa: CASSLLLLEQYF

j_call: TRBJ2-1
v_call: TRBV29-1
clone_size: .
d_call: .
cdr3_nt: TGCAGCGTTGGGGGTGGGAGCGGGCTGTCCTACAATGAGCAGTTCTTC
cdr3_aa: CSVGGGSGLSYNEQFF

j_call: TRBJ2-7
v_call: TRBV5-1
clone_size: many
d_call: TRBD1
cdr3_nt: TGCGCCAGCAGCTTGGAGGGACAGTACGAGCAGTACTTC
cdr3_aa: CASSLEGQYEQYF

j_call: TRBJ2-1
v_call: TRBV20-1
clone_size: many
d_call: .
cdr3_nt: TGCAGTGCTAGAGATCTGGCTAGCGCATACAATGAGCAGTTCTTC
cdr3_aa: CSARDLASAYNEQFF

j_call: TRBJ2-5
v_call: TRBV16
clone_size: few
d_call: .
cdr3_nt: TGTGCCAGCAGCCAATCGAAGGCTAGCCAAGAGACCCAGTACTTC
cdr3_aa: CASSQSKASQETQYF

j_call: TRBJ2-3
v_call: TRBV13
clone_size: .
d_call: TRBD1
cdr3_nt: TGTGCCAGCAGCTCCGACAGGGGGGGCACAGATACGCAGTATTTT
cdr3_aa: CASSSDRGGTDTQYF

j_call: TRBJ2-1
v_call: TRBV2
clone_size: .
d_call: .
cdr3_nt: TGTGCCACACCCTTACGGGATGAGCAGTTCTTC
cdr3_aa: CATPLRDEQFF

j_call: TRBJ2-1
v_call: TRBV7-7
clone_size: .
d_call: .
cdr3_nt: TGTGCCAGCAGCTTAGCGACGGCTTCGTACAATGAGCAGTTCTTC
cdr3_aa: CASSLATASYNEQFF

j_call: TRBJ2-7
v_call: TRBV28
clone_size: few
d_call: TRBD1
cdr3_nt: TGTGCCAGCAGCATGACAGGGGTTGGTTCCTACGAGCAGTACTTC
cdr3_aa: CASSMTGVGSYEQYF

j_call: TRBJ2-7
v_call: TRBV11-2
clone_size: few
d_call: .
cdr3_nt: TGTGCCAGCAGCTTAGAGGTAGCGGAAAGCTACGAGCAGTACTTC
cdr3_aa: CASSLEVAESYEQYF

j_call: TRBJ1-2
v_call: TRBV29-1
clone_size: few
d_call: TRBD1
cdr3_nt: TGCAGCGTTGTAGGGGGCACTAACTATGGCTACACCTTC
cdr3_aa: CSVVGGTNYGYTF

j_call: TRBJ2-1
v_call: TRBV7-9
clone_size: few
d_call: TRBD2
cdr3_nt: TGTGCCAGCAGCCCAAGGACTAGCGGACTATACAATGAGCAGTTCTTC
cdr3_aa: CASSPRTSGLYNEQFF

j_call: TRBJ2-2
v_call: TRBV7-7
clone_size: many
d_call: TRBD1
cdr3_nt: TGTGCCAGCAGTACAGGGGGCGCCTACACCGGGGAGCTGTTTTTT
cdr3_aa: CASSTGGAYTGELFF

j_call: TRBJ2-1
v_call: TRBV20-1
clone_size: .
d_call: TRBD2
cdr3_nt: TGCAGTGCTGCAGCGGGGGGGCAGTACAATGAGCAGTTCTTC
cdr3_aa: CSAAAGGQYNEQFF

j_call: TRBJ2-2
v_call: TRBV6-1
clone_size: many
d_call: .
cdr3_nt: TGTGCCAGCAGCCCAACTAGCATGATCGGGGAGCTGTTTTTT
cdr3_aa: CASSPTSMIGELFF

j_call: TRBJ2-7
v_call: TRBV29-1
clone_size: many
d_call: TRBD2
cdr3_nt: TGCAGCGCCTCGGGGGGATCCTCCTACGAGCAGTACTTC
cdr3_aa: CSASGGSSYEQYF

j_call: TRBJ2-2
v_call: TRBV12-3/TRBV12-4
clone_size: few
d_call: .
cdr3_nt: TGTGCCAGCAGTTTTGCGGCGGAGGGGGCAAACACCGGGGAGCTGTTTTTT
cdr3_aa: CASSFAAEGANTGELFF

j_call: TRBJ2-1
v_call: TRBV7-9
clone_size: .
d_call: .
cdr3_nt: TGTGCCAGCAGCTTAGATTTTCGACAGCACAATGAGCAGTTCTTC
cdr3_aa: CASSLDFRQHNEQFF

j_call: TRBJ2-3
v_call: TRBV11-3
clone_size: many
d_call: .
cdr3_nt: TGTGCCAGCAGCCCACCGGACTCCTCTAGCACAGATACGCAGTATTTT
cdr3_aa: CASSPPDSSSTDTQYF

j_call: TRBJ2-2
v_call: TRBV7-9
clone_size: many
d_call: .
cdr3_nt: TGTGCCAGCAGCTCCCCTCAGGGGGGCCCCGGGGAGCTGTTTTTT
cdr3_aa: CASSSPQGGPGELFF

j_call: TRBJ1-2
v_call: TRBV19
clone_size: .
d_call: .
cdr3_nt: TGTGCCAGTAGTACCCTCACAGCTAACTATGGCTACACCTTC
cdr3_aa: CASSTLTANYGYTF

j_call: TRBJ2-7
v_call: TRBV20-1
clone_size: many
d_call: .
cdr3_nt: TGCAGTGCTAGGGGGCAATCCTACGAGCAGTACTTC
cdr3_aa: CSARGQSYEQYF

j_call: TRBJ1-1
v_call: TRBV2
clone_size: .
d_call: .
cdr3_nt: TGTGCCAGCAGTGAATGGGAGGGAGCAGGCACTGAAGCTTTCTTT
cdr3_aa: CASSEWEGAGTEAFF

j_call: TRBJ1-1
v_call: TRBV4-1
clone_size: many
d_call: .
cdr3_nt: TGCGCCAGCAGCCCTACAGGGATGGGCACTGAAGCTTTCTTT
cdr3_aa: CASSPTGMGTEAFF

j_call: TRBJ2-7
v_call: TRBV5-6
clone_size: .
d_call: TRBD1
cdr3_nt: TGTGCCAGCAGCTTGGGACAGGGTAGAAACGAGCAGTACTTC
cdr3_aa: CASSLGQGRNEQYF

j_call: TRBJ2-1
v_call: TRBV7-9
clone_size: .
d_call: .
cdr3_nt: TGTGCCAGCCTTGGGCAGAGAATAGGCAATGAGCAGTTCTTC
cdr3_aa: CASLGQRIGNEQFF

j_call: TRBJ2-1
v_call: TRBV11-2
clone_size: .
d_call: .
cdr3_nt: TGTGCCAGCAGCTTGTGGGAGAATGAGCAGTTCTTC
cdr3_aa: CASSLWENEQFF

j_call: TRBJ2-5
v_call: TRBV25-1
clone_size: few
d_call: TRBD2
cdr3_nt: TGTGCCAGCAGTGAGCACACGACTAGCGGGTACCAAGAGACCCAGTACTTC
cdr3_aa: CASSEHTTSGYQETQYF

j_call: TRBJ2-3
v_call: TRBV28
clone_size: many
d_call: .
cdr3_nt: TGTGCCAGCAGGCACGTCGGTAGGGAAGGTACGCAGTATTTT
cdr3_aa: CASRHVGREGTQYF

j_call: TRBJ2-7
v_call: TRBV25-1
clone_size: .
d_call: TRBD2
cdr3_nt: TGTGCCAGCAGTGGGGGGGGACTAGCGGTATACGAGCAGTACTTC
cdr3_aa: CASSGGGLAVYEQYF

j_call: TRBJ1-2
v_call: TRBV6-1
clone_size: few
d_call: TRBD1
cdr3_nt: TGTGCCAGCACCTTAATCCAGGGGGCTAACTATGGCTACACCTTC
cdr3_aa: CASTLIQGANYGYTF

j_call: TRBJ2-3
v_call: TRBV7-9
clone_size: many
d_call: .
cdr3_nt: TGTGCCAGCAGCGGGGGCACAGATACGCAGTATTTT
cdr3_aa: CASSGGTDTQYF

j_call: TRBJ2-5
v_call: TRBV7-2
clone_size: few
d_call: .
cdr3_nt: TGTGCCAGCAGCTTATTAGGAATAGGGGACATGCGAGAGACCCAGTACTTC
cdr3_aa: CASSLLGIGDMRETQYF